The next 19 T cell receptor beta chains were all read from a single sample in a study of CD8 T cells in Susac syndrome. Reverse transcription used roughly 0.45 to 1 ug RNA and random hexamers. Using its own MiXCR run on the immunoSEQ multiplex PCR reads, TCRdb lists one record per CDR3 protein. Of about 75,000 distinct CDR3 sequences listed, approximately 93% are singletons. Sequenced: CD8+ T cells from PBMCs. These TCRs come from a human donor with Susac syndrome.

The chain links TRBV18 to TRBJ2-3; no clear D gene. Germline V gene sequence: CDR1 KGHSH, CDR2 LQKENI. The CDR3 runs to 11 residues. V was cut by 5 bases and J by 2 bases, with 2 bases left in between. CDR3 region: CASSDTDTQYF. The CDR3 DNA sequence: TGTGCCAGCTCAGACACAGATACGCAGTATTTT. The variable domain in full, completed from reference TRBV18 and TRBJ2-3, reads NAGVMQNPRHLVRRRGQEARLRCSPMKGHSHVYWYRQLPEEGLKFMVYLQKENIIDESGMPKERFSAEFPKEGPSILRIQQVVRGDSAAYFCASSDTDTQYFGPGTRLTVL.

The CDR3 region is CASSVAGGEAFF. Here the CDR3 DNA reads TGTGCCAGCAGCGTAGCGGGTGGGGAAGCTTTCTTT. This rearrangement joins TRBV9 to TRBJ1-1, with D unclear. The V end was cut by 0 bases, the J end by 8 bases, with 8 bases between. The CDR3 consists of 12 residues. CDR1 and CDR2 from the germline V gene are SGDLS and YYNGEE.

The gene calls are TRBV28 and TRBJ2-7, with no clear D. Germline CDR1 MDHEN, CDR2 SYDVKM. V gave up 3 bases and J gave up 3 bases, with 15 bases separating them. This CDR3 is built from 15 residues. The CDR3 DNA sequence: TGTGCCAGCAGTTTTACTGCCAGGACGGGCTACGAGCAGTACTTC. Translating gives CASSFTARTGYEQYF.

This CDR3 is CASRDPGQGIPNYGYTF. DNA for the CDR3: TGCGCCAGCAGGGACCCGGGACAGGGAATCCCTAACTATGGCTACACCTTC. This chain connects TRBV10-2 to TRBJ1-2; 9 bases map to TRBD1. The CDR3 has 17 residues. Looked up from germline, CDR1 is WSHSY and CDR2 is SAAADI. V trimming: 6 bases; J trimming: 0 bases; junction bases outside the gene matches: 11.

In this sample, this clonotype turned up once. The DNA of the CDR3 is TGTGCCAGCAGTTTCAGTCGCGAGCAGTACTTC. As protein: CASSFSREQYF. This chain links TRBV6-2 or TRBV6-3 with TRBJ2-7; no firm D call. The V and J ends lost 4 bases and 6 bases respectively, with 7 bases between them. This CDR3 is 11 amino acids long. Germline lookup yields CDR1 MNHEY and CDR2 SVGEGT.

The CDR3: CSALRTSGGVNEQFF. CDR3 nucleotides: TGCAGTGCTCTCCGGACTAGCGGGGGGGTGAATGAGCAGTTCTTC. The V call is TRBV20-1, the J call TRBJ2-1; 15 positions match TRBD2. The junction had 6 bases not matched to a gene; V was cut back by 5 bases and J by 7 bases. Germline loops: CDR1 DFQATT, CDR2 SNEGSKA (reference sequence). The CDR3 is 15 amino acids.

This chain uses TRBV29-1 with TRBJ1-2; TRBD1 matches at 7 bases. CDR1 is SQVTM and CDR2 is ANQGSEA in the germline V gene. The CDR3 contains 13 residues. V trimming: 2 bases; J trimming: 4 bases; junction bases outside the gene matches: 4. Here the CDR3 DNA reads TGCAGCGTTGAACAGGGGGAGGCCTATGGCTACACCTTC. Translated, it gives CSVEQGEAYGYTF.

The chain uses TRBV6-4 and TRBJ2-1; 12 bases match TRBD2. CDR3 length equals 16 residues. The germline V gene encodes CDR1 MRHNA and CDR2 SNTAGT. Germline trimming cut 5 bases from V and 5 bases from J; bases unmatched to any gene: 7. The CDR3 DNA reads TGTGCCAGCAGTCCATCTAGCGGGGGGGGAAACAATGAGCAGTTCTTC. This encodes CASSPSSGGGNNEQFF.

The CDR3 region is CASRAGFSPLSPLHF. DNA of the CDR3: TGTGCCAGCAGGGCAGGGTTTTCTCCACTTTCACCCCTCCACTTT. The chain couples TRBV27 to TRBJ1-6, with D tentatively TRBD1 (5 bases). Deletions cut 6 bases from V and 9 bases from J, with 18 bases between. The germline gives CDR1 MNHEY, CDR2 SMNVEV (reference sequence). The CDR3 is 15 amino acids.

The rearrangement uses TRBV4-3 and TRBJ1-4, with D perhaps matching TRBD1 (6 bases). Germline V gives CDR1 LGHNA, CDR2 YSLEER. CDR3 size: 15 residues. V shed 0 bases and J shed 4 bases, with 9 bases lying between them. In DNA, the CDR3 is TGCGCCAGCAGCCAAGAGAGGACAGTTAATGAAAAACTGTTTTTT. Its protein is CASSQERTVNEKLFF.

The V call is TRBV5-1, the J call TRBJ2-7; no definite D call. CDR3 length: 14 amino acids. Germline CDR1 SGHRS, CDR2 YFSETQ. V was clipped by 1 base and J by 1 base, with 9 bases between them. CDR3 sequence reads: CASSLTPRSYEQYF. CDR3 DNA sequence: TGCGCCAGCAGCTTGACTCCTCGGTCCTACGAGCAGTACTTC.

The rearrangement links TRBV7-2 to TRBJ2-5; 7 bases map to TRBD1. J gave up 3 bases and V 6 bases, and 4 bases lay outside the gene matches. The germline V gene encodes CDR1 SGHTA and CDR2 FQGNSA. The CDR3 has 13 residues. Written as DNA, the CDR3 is TGTGCCAGCAGATCCGGGACAGAAGAGACCCAGTACTTC. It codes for CASRSGTEETQYF.

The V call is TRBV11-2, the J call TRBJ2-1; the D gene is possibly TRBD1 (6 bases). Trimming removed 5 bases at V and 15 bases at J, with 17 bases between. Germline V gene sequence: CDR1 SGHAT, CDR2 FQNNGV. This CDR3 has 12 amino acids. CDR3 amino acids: CASSAPTGHWFF. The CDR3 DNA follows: TGTGCCAGCAGCGCCCCGACAGGCCATTGGTTCTTC.

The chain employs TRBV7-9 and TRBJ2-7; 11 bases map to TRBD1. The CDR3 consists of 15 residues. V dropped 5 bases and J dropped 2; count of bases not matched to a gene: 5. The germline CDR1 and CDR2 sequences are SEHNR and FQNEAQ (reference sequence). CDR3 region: CASSPRDRGAYEQYF. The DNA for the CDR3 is TGTGCCAGCAGCCCCCGGGACAGGGGGGCCTACGAGCAGTACTTC. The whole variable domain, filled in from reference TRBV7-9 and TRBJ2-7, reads DTGVSQNPRHKITKRGQNVTFRCDPISEHNRLYWYRQTLGQGPEFLTYFQNEAQLEKSRLLSDRFSAERPKGSFSTLEIQRTEQGDSAMYLCASSPRDRGAYEQYFGPGTRLTVT.

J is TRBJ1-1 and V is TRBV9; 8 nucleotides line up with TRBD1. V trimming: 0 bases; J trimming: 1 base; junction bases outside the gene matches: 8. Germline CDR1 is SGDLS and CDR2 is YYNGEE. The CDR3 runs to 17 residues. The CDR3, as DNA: TGTGCCAGCAGCGTAGGGGTGGGGGACAGGCCGAACACTGAAGCTTTCTTT. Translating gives CASSVGVGDRPNTEAFF.

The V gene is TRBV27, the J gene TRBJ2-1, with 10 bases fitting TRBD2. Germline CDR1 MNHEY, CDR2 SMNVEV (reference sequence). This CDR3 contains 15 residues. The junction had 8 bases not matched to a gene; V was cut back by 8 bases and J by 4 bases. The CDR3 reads CASGELAGLYNEQFF. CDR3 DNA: TGTGCCAGCGGGGAACTAGCGGGGCTTTACAATGAGCAGTTCTTC.

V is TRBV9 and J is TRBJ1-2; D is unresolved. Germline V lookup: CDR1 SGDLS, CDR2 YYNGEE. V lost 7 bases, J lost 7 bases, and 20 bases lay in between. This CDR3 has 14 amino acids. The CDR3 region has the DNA TGTGCCAGCGGGAACCCTCAATCGGTTCGTGGCTACACCTTC. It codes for CASGNPQSVRGYTF.

The CDR3 bases are TGTGCCAGCAGCTCAGGGGGGAATCCTAATGAAAAACTGTTTTTT. It translates to CASSSGGNPNEKLFF. The chain employs TRBV9 and TRBJ1-4, with 7 bases identical to TRBD1. This CDR3 is 15 amino acids long. The V gene's germline CDR1 is SGDLS and CDR2 YYNGEE. The V and J ends lost 4 bases and 3 bases, in that order; junction bases with no gene match: 6.

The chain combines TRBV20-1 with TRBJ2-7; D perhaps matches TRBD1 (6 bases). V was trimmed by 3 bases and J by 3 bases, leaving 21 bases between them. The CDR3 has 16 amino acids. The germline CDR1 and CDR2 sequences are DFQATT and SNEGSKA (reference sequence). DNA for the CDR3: TGCAGTGCTAGTGCCTTTTATGAGACAGGAGTCTACGAGCAGTACTTC. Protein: CSASAFYETGVYEQYF.